The subject of this entry is one TCR beta chain. The antigen is not known. A junction boundary mismatches the germline segment, possibly from a read error. This record comes from a study of glioma-infiltrating T cells. Germline V gives CDR1 MDHEN, CDR2 SYDVKM. The CDR3 has 12 residues. Amplification of TCR alpha and beta CDR3 regions from RNA used iRepertoire nested multiplex PCR. Tissue mRNA or PBMC total RNA, about 85-400 ng, went into one-step reverse transcription and amplification. TCRdb re-derived calls from the multiplex PCR reads in MiXCR, one entry per CDR3 protein. The repertoire consists of some 150,000 distinct CDR3 sequences, with 30% to 40% occurring once and the leading ten covering over 15%. Study-wide points: CDR3 overlap between tissue and blood was very small. Gliomas, especially low-grade, showed above-expected tissue-blood divergence; non-neoplastic patients showed below.

The chain joins TRBV28 to TRBJ1-1, with D hard to call. The sequence derives from a human donor with low-grade glioma or glioblastoma, undergoing nonglioma brain surgery, or in good health (not recorded which). The sequencing input was glioma tissue, nonneoplastic brain tissue, or PBMCs (not recorded which). The CDR3: CASSSLTTKAFF. The CDR3 coding sequence is TGTGCCAGCAGTTCGTTAACCACTAAAGCTTTCTTT.